The text below deals with one T cell receptor beta chain. Its matching antigen is unknown. This specimen belongs to a study of radiation and T cells in renal cell carcinoma. On the study more broadly: Nephrectomy followed 15 Gy stereotactic body radiation by 4 weeks.

Whole-study findings and limits: Top tumor clonotypes rose in blood 2 weeks post-radiation, then contracted.

The assay was immunoSEQ multiplex PCR, and TCRdb's table has in-frame clones only and misses some. The profile shows around 130,000 clones, around 89% of them singletons. In germline, CDR1 is SGHDT, CDR2 YYEEEE. Trimming left V 6 bases short and J 5 bases short, with 16 bases between. CDR3 length: 14 residues. Indicated time point: blood 2 weeks post-SBRT. Documented treatment: 15 Gy SBRT to primary tumor, nephrectomy 4 weeks later. Blood was sampled at baseline, 2 weeks and 4 weeks after SBRT. This renal cell carcinoma was of the clear cell type. This material consisted of blood, taken from a patient whose treatment included radiotherapy and nephrectomy. J is TRBJ2-3 and V is TRBV5-6, with D perhaps TRBD2 (5 bases). The source of this sequence is a woman in her 70s with renal cell carcinoma. In DNA, the CDR3 is TGTGCCAGCATGGAGGATCCTCGAGGAGATACGCAGTATTTT. Its translation: CASMEDPRGDTQYF.